The subject of this entry is one T cell receptor (beta chain). Other nucleotide sequences in the sample specify the same CDR3. The source of the sample is a study of cytomegalovirus exposure and HLA in healthy donors. Vbeta (60) and Jbeta (13) primers were used in the PCR. This table comes from immunoSEQ multiplex PCR, and its TCRdb copy is limited to in-frame clones, with some not included. The sample has approximately 120,000 clones; 60% to 85% are singletons. Germline V gene lookup returns CDR1 SGDLS and CDR2 YYNGEE. The CDR3 covers 15 residues. Losses at the gene ends were 0 bases for V and 0 bases for J; bases not matched to a gene: 2.

This receptor was taken from a man aged 25-45 years in good health and CMV-seronegative. The chain joins TRBV9 to TRBJ1-1, with TRBD1 matching over 7 bases. Sequencing was done on a sample of PBMCs. CDR3 DNA sequence: TGTGCCAGCAGCGTAGGAGGGGGCCTGAACACTGAAGCTTTCTTT. It translates to CASSVGGGLNTEAFF. The full variable domain, rest sourced from reference TRBV9 and TRBJ1-1, is DSGVTQTPKHLITATGQRVTLRCSPRSGDLSVYWYQQSLDQGLQFLIQYYNGEERAKGNILERFSAQQFPDLHSELNLSSLELGDSALYFCASSVGGGLNTEAFFGQGTRLTVV.